The clone carrying this T cell receptor (beta chain) appeared a few times. This sample is drawn from a study of T cells in Graves' hyperthyroidism and ophthalmopathy. RNA transcripts yielded amplified TCR beta CDR3 regions. HTBI primers were the set used in a first-round RT-PCR of the TCR CDR3. MiXCR, run by TCRdb on the multiplex PCR reads, gives a single entry per CDR3 protein. The table includes roughly 380,000 distinct CDR3 sequences, roughly an eighth detected once. This TCR came from a woman under 30 with Graves' hyperthyroidism. Specimen: blood.

This CDR3 is CASSDFGRASTTIYF. CDR3 in DNA: TGCGCCAGCAGTGATTTCGGCAGGGCCTCGACCACCATATATTTT. The J gene is TRBJ1-3, the V gene TRBV10-2, with D perhaps TRBD1 (5 bases). V was clipped by 3 bases and J by 9 bases, with 18 bases between them. The CDR3 runs to 15 residues. Germline-derived CDR1 and CDR2 are WSHSY and SAAADI.